Sequencing of this TCR beta chain was carried out in a study of blood T cell repertoires in COVID-19 (TCRdb year 2020). Turning to the overall study: Samples covering the acute and convalescent phases of COVID-19 were provided by collaborators in the United States, Italy and Spain. The prospective study material was composed of cDNA or gDNA derived from T cells, B-cell-depleted T cells, or PBMCs. Deeply sampled blood TCRbeta repertoires from subjects exposed to, actively infected with, or recovered from COVID-19 were included in the dataset. The repertoires were released in a freely available public database meant as a resource for research on the immune response to SARS-CoV-2. The samples were drawn from the first 160 participants of the ongoing ImmuneRACE study and from 1,200 or so subjects provided by 6 global collaborators. Sample metadata almost always included a de-identified subject ID, COVID-19 status, age in years and sex. Where HLA class I and class II types were available, the types were taken from metadata supplied by the sample provider, not from assay-based typing.

Comments on this clone: No antigen is known for it. Nothing much larger sits one base from this clone, and base qualities are not available.

The paper's findings and limits, for the study overall: Clinical and demographic metadata were provided uncurated, with the amount varying by source and participant.

TCRbeta CDR3 regions were amplified from genomic DNA using the immunoSEQ Assay, a bias-controlled multiplex PCR. The published analysis was carried out like this. Within the assay, amplification of reference gene primers was used to estimate how many nucleated cells each sample contained. To quantify the absolute abundance of each unique TCRbeta CDR3 rearrangement, sequence reads were collapsed and filtered. Productive Simpson clonality was computed per sample as the square root of Simpson's diversity index over productive rearrangements. What TCRdb holds here is the immuneACCESS table cut down to in-frame rearrangements. Part of the clones is not present; checked against another copy, under half of the missing clones reflect an unresolved V gene, and the others are unexplained. The V and J calls and the clone size are those of that table, but D and trimming were determined from the DNA. The sample table records tens of thousands of clones; about 82% of these occur just once. The ten largest clones add up to approximately 25% of the sample.

A distance of 10 bases separates the germline ends of V and J, which lose 3 bases and 0 bases respectively. The germline V gene gives CDR1 as SGHDT and CDR2 as YYEEEE. From the cysteine through the phenylalanine, the CDR3 covers 15 amino acids. Just the 45-base CDR3 DNA is kept, in frame starting at base 1. Collaborating institutions collected whole blood in K2EDTA tubes following their own protocols. For TCRbeta analysis, collaborators shipped samples in one of three forms: frozen whole blood, isolated PBMCs, or DNA extracted from either of those sample types. The rearrangement combines TRBV5-6 with TRBJ1-5; a tentative D call is TRBD1 (6 bases match). Sequencing was done on a sample of peripheral blood. The receptor comes from a woman older than 75 with acute or convalescent COVID-19. The nucleotide sequence is TGTGCCAGCAGCTGGGGGCCAGATAGCAATCAGCCCCAGCATTTT. It specifies CASSWGPDSNQPQHF.